Sequencing of this T cell receptor (beta chain) was carried out in a study of cytomegalovirus exposure and HLA in healthy donors. Both 60 Vbeta primers and 13 Jbeta primers went into the PCR. Assay: immunoSEQ multiplex PCR; the TCRdb copy retains only in-frame clones and omits some. The repertoire table contains 110,000 to 150,000 clones. At the time of sampling, donors were nominally healthy, though unrecorded immune exposures were likely. On this clone itself: Its target is not known.

The study, taken as a whole, reports: Researchers catalogued around 150 TCR beta chains as cytomegalovirus-associated. One variant, a missense change in DCLRE1C, was linked in a later analysis to TCR beta V- and J-gene trimming.

The source is a male donor in good health and CMV-seronegative. Sequencing was carried out using PBMCs.

CDR3 DNA sequence: TGTGCCAGTAGAGGGACAGGGGGAGAGACCCAGTACTTC. This translates into CASRGTGGETQYF. The gene calls are TRBV19 and TRBJ2-5, with 11 bases that match TRBD1. Germline V gives CDR1 LNHDA, CDR2 SQIVND (reference sequence). V dropped 6 bases and J dropped 4; count of bases not matched to a gene: 1. The CDR3 runs 13 residues.